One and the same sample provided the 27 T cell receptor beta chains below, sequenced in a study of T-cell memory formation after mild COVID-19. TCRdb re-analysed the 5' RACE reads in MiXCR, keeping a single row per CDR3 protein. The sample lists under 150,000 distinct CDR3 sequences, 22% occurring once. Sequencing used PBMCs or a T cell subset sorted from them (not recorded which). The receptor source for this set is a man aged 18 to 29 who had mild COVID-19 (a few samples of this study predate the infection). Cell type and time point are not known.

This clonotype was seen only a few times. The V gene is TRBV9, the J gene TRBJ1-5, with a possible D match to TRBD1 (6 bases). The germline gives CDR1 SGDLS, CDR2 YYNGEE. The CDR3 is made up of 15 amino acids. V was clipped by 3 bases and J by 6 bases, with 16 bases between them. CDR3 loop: CASSASRGAPQPQHF. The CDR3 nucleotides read TGTGCCAGCAGCGCTTCACGGGGGGCCCCTCAGCCCCAGCATTTT. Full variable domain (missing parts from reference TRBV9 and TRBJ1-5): DSGVTQTPKHLITATGQRVTLRCSPRSGDLSVYWYQQSLDQGLQFLIQYYNGEERAKGNILERFSAQQFPDLHSELNLSSLELGDSALYFCASSASRGAPQPQHFGDGTRLSIL.

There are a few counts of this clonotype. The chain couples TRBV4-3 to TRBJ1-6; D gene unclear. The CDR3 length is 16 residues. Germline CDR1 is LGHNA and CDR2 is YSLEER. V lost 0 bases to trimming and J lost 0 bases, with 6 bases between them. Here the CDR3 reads CASSQDRSSYNSPLHF. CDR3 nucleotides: TGCGCCAGCAGCCAAGATCGAAGCTCCTATAATTCACCCCTCCACTTT.

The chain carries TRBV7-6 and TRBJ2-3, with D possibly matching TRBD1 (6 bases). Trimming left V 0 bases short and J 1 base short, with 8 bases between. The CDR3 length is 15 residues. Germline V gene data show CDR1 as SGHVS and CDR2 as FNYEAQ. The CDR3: CASSLAGARTDTQYF. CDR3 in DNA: TGTGCCAGCAGCTTAGCGGGGGCCCGCACAGATACGCAGTATTTT.

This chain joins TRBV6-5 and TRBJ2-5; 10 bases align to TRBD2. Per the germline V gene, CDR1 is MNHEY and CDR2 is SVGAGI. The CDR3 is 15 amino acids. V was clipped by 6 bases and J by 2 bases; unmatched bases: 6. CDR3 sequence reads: CASRPERGGQETQYF. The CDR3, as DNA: TGTGCCAGCAGACCCGAGCGGGGGGGACAAGAGACCCAGTACTTC.

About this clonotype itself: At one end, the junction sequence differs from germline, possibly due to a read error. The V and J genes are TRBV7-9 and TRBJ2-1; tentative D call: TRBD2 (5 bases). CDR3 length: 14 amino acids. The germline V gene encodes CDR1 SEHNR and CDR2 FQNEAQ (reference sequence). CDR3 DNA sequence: TGTGCCAGCAGCTTTAGCGTTTCCTCCAATGAGCAGTTCTTC. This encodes CASSFSVSSNEQFF.

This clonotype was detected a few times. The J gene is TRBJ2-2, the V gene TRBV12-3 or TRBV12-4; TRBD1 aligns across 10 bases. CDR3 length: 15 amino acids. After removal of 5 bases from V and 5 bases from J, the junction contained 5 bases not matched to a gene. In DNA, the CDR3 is TGTGCCAGCAGTCTCGGACAGGGGGTAACCGGGGAGCTGTTTTTT. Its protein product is CASSLGQGVTGELFF.

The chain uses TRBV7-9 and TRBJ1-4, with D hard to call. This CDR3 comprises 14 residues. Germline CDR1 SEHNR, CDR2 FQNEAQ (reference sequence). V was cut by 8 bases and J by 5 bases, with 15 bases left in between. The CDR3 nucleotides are TGTGCCAGCCGAGGAGACGGGAGAAATGAAAAACTGTTTTTT. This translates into CASRGDGRNEKLFF.

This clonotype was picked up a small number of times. The CDR3 region is CASSQDPGGFYGYTF. CDR3 sequence (DNA): TGCGCCAGCAGCCAAGATCCAGGGGGGTTCTATGGCTACACCTTC. The chain has TRBV4-1 and TRBJ1-2, with 7 bases that match TRBD1. V dropped 0 bases and J dropped 4; count of bases not matched to a gene: 5. This CDR3 region has 15 residues. Germline CDR1 is MGHRA and CDR2 is YSYEKL.

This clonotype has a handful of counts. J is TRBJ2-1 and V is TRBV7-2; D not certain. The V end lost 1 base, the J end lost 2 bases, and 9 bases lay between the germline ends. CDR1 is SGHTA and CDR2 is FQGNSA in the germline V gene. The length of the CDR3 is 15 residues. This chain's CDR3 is CASSLEYLAYNEQFF. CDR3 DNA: TGTGCCAGCAGCTTAGAGTATCTAGCCTACAATGAGCAGTTCTTC.

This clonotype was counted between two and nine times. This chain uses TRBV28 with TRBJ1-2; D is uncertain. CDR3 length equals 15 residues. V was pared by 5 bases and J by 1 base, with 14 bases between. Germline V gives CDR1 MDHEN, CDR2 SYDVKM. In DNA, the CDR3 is TGTGCCAGCAGTACCCTGACGGAAATTAACTATGGCTACACCTTC. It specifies CASSTLTEINYGYTF.

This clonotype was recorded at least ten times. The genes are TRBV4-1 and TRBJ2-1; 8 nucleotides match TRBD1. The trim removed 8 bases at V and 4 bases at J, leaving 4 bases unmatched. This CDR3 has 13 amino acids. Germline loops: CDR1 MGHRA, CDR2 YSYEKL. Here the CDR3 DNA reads TGCGCCAGCTCCGACAGGGGTTACAATGAGCAGTTCTTC. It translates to CASSDRGYNEQFF.

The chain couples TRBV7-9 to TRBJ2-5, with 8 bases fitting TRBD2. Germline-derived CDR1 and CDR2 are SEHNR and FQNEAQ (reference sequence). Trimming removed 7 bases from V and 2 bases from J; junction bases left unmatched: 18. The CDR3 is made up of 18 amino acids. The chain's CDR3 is CASTLRMIPGLVQETQYF. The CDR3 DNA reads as TGTGCCAGCACCCTTCGGATGATACCGGGACTAGTGCAAGAGACCCAGTACTTC.

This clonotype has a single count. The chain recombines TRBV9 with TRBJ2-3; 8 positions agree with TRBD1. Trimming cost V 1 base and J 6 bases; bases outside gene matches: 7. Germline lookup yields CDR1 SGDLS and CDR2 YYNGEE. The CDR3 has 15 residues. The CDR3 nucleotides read TGTGCCAGCAGCGTATTTACAGGGGGTCGGGATACGCAGTATTTT. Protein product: CASSVFTGGRDTQYF. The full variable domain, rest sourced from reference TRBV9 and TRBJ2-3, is DSGVTQTPKHLITATGQRVTLRCSPRSGDLSVYWYQQSLDQGLQFLIQYYNGEERAKGNILERFSAQQFPDLHSELNLSSLELGDSALYFCASSVFTGGRDTQYFGPGTRLTVL.

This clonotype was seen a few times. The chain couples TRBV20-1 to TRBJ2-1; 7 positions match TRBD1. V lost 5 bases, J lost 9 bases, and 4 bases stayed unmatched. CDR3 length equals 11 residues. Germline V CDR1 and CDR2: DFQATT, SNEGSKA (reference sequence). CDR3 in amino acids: CSAQGGSEQFF. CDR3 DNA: TGCAGTGCTCAAGGGGGCTCTGAGCAGTTCTTC.

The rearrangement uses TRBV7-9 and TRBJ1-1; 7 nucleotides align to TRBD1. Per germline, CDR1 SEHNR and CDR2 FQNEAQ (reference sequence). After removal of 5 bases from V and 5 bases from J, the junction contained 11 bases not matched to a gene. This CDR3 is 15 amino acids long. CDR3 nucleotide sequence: TGTGCCAGCAGCGTTGTTGAAACAGGGGTTACTGAAGCTTTCTTT. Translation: CASSVVETGVTEAFF.

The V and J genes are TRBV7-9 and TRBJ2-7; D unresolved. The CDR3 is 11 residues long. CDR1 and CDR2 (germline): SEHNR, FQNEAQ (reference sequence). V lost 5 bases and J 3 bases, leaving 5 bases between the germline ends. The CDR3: CASSADYEQYV. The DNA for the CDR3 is TGTGCCAGCAGCGCAGACTACGAGCAGTACGTC.

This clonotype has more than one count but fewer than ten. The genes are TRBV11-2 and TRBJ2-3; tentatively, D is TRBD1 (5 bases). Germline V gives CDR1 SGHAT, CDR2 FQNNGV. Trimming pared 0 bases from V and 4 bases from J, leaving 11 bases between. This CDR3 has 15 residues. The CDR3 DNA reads TGTGCCAGCAGCTTAGAGCTCAGGGCCGCAGATACGCAGTATTTT. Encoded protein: CASSLELRAADTQYF.

This CDR3 is CASSQGQGAPYEQYF. CDR3 coding DNA: TGCGCCAGCAGCCAGGGACAGGGGGCTCCGTACGAGCAGTACTTC. The rearrangement uses TRBV4-1 and TRBJ2-7, with TRBD1 identical over 12 bases. The CDR3 consists of 15 residues. In germline, CDR1 is MGHRA, CDR2 YSYEKL. Germline trimming cut 3 bases from V and 4 bases from J; bases unmatched to any gene: 4.

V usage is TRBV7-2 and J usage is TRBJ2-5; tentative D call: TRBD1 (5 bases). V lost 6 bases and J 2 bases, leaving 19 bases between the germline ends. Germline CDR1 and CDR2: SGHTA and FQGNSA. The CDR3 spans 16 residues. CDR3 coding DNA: TGTGCCAGCAGGTTAATGGGTGGGGCCCTACAAGAGACCCAGTACTTC. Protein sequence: CASRLMGGALQETQYF.

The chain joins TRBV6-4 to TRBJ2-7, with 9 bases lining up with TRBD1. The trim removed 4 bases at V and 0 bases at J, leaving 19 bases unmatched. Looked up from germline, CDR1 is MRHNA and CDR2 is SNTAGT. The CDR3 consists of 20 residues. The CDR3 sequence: CASSVGQGFGLRRSSYEQYV. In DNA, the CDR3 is TGTGCCAGCAGTGTCGGACAGGGGTTTGGGCTACGAAGAAGCTCCTACGAGCAGTACGTC.

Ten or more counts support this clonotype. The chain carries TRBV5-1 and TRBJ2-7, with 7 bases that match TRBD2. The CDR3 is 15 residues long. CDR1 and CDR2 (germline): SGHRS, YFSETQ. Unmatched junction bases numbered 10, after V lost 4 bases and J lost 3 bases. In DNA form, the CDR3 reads TGCGCCAGCAGCCACACTATGTCGGGGGGCTACGAGCAGTACTTC. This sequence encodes CASSHTMSGGYEQYF.

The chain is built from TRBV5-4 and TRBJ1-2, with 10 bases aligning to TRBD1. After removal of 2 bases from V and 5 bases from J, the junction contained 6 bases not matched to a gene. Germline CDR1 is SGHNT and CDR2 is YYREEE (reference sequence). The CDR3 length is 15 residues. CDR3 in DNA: TGTGCCAGCAGCTTCGGACAGGGGGAGGGGTATGGCTACACCTTC. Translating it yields CASSFGQGEGYGYTF. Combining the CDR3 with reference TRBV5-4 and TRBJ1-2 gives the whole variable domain ETGVTQSPTHLIKTRGQQVTLRCSSQSGHNTVSWYQQALGQGPQFIFQYYREEENGRGNFPPRFSGLQFPNYSSELNVNALELDDSALYLCASSFGQGEGYGYTFGSGTRLTVV.

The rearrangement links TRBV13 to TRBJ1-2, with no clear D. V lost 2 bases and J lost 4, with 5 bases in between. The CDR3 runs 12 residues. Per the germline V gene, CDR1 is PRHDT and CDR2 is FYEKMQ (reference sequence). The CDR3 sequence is CASSLITYGYTF. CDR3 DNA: TGTGCCAGCAGCTTAATCACCTATGGCTACACCTTC.

The CDR3 DNA reads as TGTGCCAGCAGCTTGGGGCAGGTATCCTACAATGAGCAGTTCTTC. Encoded protein: CASSLGQVSYNEQFF. The gene calls are TRBV7-6 and TRBJ2-1; tentative D call: TRBD1 (5 bases). Germline V gene sequence: CDR1 SGHVS, CDR2 FNYEAQ. This CDR3 has 15 amino acids. The V and J ends lost 3 bases and 1 base respectively, with 10 bases between them.

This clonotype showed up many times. The CDR3 reads CASSSLLDTQYF. DNA of the CDR3: TGTGCCAGCAGTTCCCTCTTGGATACGCAGTATTTT. The chain carries TRBV6-6 and TRBJ2-3, with D hard to call. From germline, CDR1 is MNHNY and CDR2 SVGAGI (reference sequence). CDR3 size: 12 residues. The germline V and J ends were trimmed by 4 bases and 6 bases, with 8 bases remaining between them.

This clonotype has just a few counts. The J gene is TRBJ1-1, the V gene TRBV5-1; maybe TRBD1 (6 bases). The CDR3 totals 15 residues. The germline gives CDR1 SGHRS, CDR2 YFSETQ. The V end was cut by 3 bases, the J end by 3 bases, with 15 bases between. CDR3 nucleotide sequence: TGCGCCAGCAGCTCAACACAGGGAGGTCACACTGAAGCTTTCTTT. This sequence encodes CASSSTQGGHTEAFF. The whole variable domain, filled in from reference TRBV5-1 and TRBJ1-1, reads KAGVTQTPRYLIKTRGQQVTLSCSPISGHRSVSWYQQTPGQGLQFLFEYFSETQRNKGNFPGRFSGRQFSNSRSEMNVSTLELGDSALYLCASSSTQGGHTEAFFGQGTRLTVV.

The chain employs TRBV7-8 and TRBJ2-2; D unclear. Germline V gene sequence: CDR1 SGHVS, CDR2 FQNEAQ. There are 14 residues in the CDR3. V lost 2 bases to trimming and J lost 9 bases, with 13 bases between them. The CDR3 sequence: CASSLSRIRRELFF. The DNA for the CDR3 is TGTGCCAGCAGCTTAAGTCGGATCAGAAGGGAGCTGTTTTTT.